This T cell receptor beta chain was found in a study of CD8 T cells in Susac syndrome. Random hexamers were used to reverse transcribe an amount of roughly 0.45 to 1 ug RNA. In TCRdb, the immunoSEQ multiplex PCR reads were re-called with MiXCR into one record per CDR3 protein. The table shows 150,000 to 200,000 distinct CDR3 sequences, with approximately 95% occurring only once. Peripheral blood CD8+ and CD4+ T cells were profiled by TCR beta sequencing. V was trimmed by 3 bases and J by 4 bases, leaving 13 bases between them. Germline V CDR1 and CDR2: SGHAT, FQNNGV. The length of the CDR3 is 15 residues.

Sequencing was done on a sample of CD8+ T cells from PBMCs. V usage is TRBV11-2 and J usage is TRBJ2-1, with D tentatively TRBD2 (6 bases). The receptor was isolated from a human donor with multiple sclerosis. CDR3 sequence: CASSLEWGTYNEQFF. The DNA for the CDR3 is TGTGCCAGCAGCTTGGAGTGGGGGACTTACAATGAGCAGTTCTTC.